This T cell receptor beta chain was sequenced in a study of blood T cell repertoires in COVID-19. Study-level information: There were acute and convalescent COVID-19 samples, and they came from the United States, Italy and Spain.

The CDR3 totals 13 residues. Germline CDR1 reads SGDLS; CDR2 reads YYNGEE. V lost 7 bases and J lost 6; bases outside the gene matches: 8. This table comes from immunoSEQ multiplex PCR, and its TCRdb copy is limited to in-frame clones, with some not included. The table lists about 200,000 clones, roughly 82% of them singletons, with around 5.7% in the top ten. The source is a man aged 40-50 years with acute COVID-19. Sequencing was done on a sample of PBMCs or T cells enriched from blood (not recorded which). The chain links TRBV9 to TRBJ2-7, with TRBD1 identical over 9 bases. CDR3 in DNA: TGTGCCAGCGGACGGACAGGGGTGAGCGAGCAGTACTTC. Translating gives CASGRTGVSEQYF. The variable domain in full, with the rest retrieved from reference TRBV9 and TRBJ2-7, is DSGVTQTPKHLITATGQRVTLRCSPRSGDLSVYWYQQSLDQGLQFLIQYYNGEERAKGNILERFSAQQFPDLHSELNLSSLELGDSALYFCASGRTGVSEQYFGPGTRLTVT.